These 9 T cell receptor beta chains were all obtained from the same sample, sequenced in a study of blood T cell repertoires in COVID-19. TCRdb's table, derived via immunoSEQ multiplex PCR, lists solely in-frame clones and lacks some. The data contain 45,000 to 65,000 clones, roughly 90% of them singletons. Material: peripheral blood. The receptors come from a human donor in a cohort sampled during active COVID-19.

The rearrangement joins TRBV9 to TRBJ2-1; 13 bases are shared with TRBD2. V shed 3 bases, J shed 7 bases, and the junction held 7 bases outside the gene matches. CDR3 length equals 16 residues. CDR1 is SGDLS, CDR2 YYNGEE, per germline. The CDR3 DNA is TGTGCCAGCAGCGGGAGGACTAGCGGGAGTATTAATGAGCAGTTCTTC. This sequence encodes CASSGRTSGSINEQFF. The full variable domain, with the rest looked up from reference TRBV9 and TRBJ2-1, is DSGVTQTPKHLITATGQRVTLRCSPRSGDLSVYWYQQSLDQGLQFLIQYYNGEERAKGNILERFSAQQFPDLHSELNLSSLELGDSALYFCASSGRTSGSINEQFFGPGTRLTVL.

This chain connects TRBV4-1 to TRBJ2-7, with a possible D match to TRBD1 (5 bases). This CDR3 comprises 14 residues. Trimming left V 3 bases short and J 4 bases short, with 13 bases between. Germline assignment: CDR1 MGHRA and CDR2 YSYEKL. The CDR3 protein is CASSHQGRPYEQYF. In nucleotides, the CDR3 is TGCGCCAGCAGCCATCAGGGTAGGCCGTACGAGCAGTACTTC.

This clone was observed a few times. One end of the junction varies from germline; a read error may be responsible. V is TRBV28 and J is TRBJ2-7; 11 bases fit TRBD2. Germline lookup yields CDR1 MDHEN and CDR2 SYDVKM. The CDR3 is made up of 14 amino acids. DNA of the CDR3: TGTGCCAGCAGTTCGGGACTAGCGGCCCGCCCGCGAGACTTC. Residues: CASSSGLAARPRDF.

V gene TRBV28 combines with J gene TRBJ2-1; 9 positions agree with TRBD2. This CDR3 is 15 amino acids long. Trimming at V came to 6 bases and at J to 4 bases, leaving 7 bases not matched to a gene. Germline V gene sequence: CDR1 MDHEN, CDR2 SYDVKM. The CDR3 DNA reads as TGTGCCAGCAGACCCGGGACTAGCAGATACAATGAGCAGTTCTTC. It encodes CASRPGTSRYNEQFF. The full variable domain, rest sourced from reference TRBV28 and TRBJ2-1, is DVKVTQSSRYLVKRTGEKVFLECVQDMDHENMFWYRQDPGLGLRLIYFSYDVKMKEKGDIPEGYSVSREKKERFSLILESASTNQTSMYLCASRPGTSRYNEQFFGPGTRLTVL.

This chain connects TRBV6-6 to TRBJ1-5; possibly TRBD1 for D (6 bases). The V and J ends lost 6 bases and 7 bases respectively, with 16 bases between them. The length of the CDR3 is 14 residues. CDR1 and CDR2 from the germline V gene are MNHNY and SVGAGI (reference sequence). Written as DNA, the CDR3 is TGTGCCAGCAGAAGTCAGGGGTTGTACCAGCCCCAGCATTTT. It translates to CASRSQGLYQPQHF.

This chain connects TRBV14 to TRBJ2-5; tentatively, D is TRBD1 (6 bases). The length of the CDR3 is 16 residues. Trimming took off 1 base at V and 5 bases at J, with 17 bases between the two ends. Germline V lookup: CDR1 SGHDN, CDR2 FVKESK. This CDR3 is CASSQVGWWQGETQYF. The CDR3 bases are TGTGCCAGCAGCCAAGTAGGGTGGTGGCAGGGGGAGACCCAGTACTTC. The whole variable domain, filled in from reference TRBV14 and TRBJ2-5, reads EAGVTQFPSHSVIEKGQTVTLRCDPISGHDNLYWYRRVMGKEIKFLLHFVKESKQDESGMPNNRFLAERTGGTYSTLKVQPAELEDSGVYFCASSQVGWWQGETQYFGPGTRLLVL.

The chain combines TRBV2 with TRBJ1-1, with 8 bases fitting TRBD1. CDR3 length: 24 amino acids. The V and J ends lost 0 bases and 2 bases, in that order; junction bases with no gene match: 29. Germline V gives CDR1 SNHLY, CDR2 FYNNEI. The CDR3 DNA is TGTGCCAGCAGTGAAGCGGGCCAGGGGGCTGAGTCGGTCCGAACACCCCGAAAAAACACTGAAGCTTTCTTT. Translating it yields CASSEAGQGAESVRTPRKNTEAFF.

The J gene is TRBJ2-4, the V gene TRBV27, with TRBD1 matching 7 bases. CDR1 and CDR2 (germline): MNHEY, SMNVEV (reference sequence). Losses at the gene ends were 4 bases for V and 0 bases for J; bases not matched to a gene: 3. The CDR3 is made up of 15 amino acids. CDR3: CASSSGQLAKNIQYF. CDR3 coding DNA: TGTGCCAGCAGTTCGGGACAGCTAGCCAAAAACATTCAGTACTTC.

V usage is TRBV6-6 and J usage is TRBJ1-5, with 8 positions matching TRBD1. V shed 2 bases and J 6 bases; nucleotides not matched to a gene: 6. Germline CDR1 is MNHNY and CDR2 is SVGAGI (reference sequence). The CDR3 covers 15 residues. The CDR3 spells CASSYKSGGGQPQHF. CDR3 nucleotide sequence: TGTGCCAGCAGTTACAAGTCAGGGGGCGGTCAGCCCCAGCATTTT.